The 5 T cell receptor beta chains presented below share a single source sample, sequenced in a study of OX40 agonist ivuxolimab in advanced cancers. Profiling relied on immunoSEQ multiplex PCR, and the TCRdb table lists in-frame clones only, not all of them. Of nearly 80,000 clones listed, about four fifths are singletons. Sequencing was performed on CD4+ or CD8+ T cells sorted from blood, taken in a trial of the OX40 agonist ivuxolimab. Receptor source: an adult with an advanced solid tumor such as melanoma, head and neck, liver or kidney cancer.

The chain uses TRBV14 and TRBJ2-7; D is perhaps TRBD1 (6 bases). Germline V gives CDR1 SGHDN, CDR2 FVKESK. The CDR3 totals 16 residues. Trimming removed 7 bases from V and 0 bases from J, with 19 bases in between. CDR3 DNA: TGTGCCAGCAACCACCCTGCAGGGGACCTCTCCTACGAGCAGTACTTC. Translating it yields CASNHPAGDLSYEQYF.

This chain joins TRBV12-5 and TRBJ2-7; 9 bases fit TRBD2. The ends lost 5 bases at V and 1 base at J; junction bases unmatched: 15. The CDR3 is 18 amino acids. CDR1 LGHNT and CDR2 FRNRAP come from the germline V gene. In DNA form, the CDR3 reads TGTGCTAGTGGTGTAGCGTCCACCCTTAGCGGGAGATCCTACGAGCAGTACTTC. Amino acid sequence: CASGVASTLSGRSYEQYF.

The CDR3 DNA sequence: TGTGCCAGCAGTGCTGGGGCCAACGTCCTGACTTTC. Translation: CASSAGANVLTF. The V and J genes are TRBV28 and TRBJ2-6; D not resolved. Germline V gives CDR1 MDHEN, CDR2 SYDVKM. The V gene lost 5 bases and the J gene lost 2 bases, with 1 base spanning the gap. CDR3 size: 12 residues.

The chain couples TRBV27 to TRBJ1-2; no reliable D call. V gave up 2 bases and J gave up 4 bases, with 14 bases separating them. CDR3 length equals 15 residues. Germline V gene lookup returns CDR1 MNHEY and CDR2 SMNVEV (reference sequence). The CDR3 loop is CASSLNPSGGYGYTF. CDR3 coding DNA: TGTGCCAGCAGTTTAAACCCCTCCGGCGGCTATGGCTACACCTTC.

The sample holds a few counts of this clone. The CDR3 sequence is CASSFTEAFF. CDR3 coding DNA: TGTGCCAGCAGCTTTACTGAAGCTTTCTTT. The rearrangement uses TRBV7-2 and TRBJ1-1; the D is unclear. The CDR3 contains 10 residues. Germline V lookup: CDR1 SGHTA, CDR2 FQGNSA. The V end lost 3 bases, the J end lost 5 bases, and 1 base lay between the germline ends.